This entry describes one T cell receptor (beta chain). The antigen remains undetermined. Germline is not matched at one junction end, which may reflect a read error. This entry is derived from a study of T cell responses to AZD1222 COVID-19 vaccine. Measured with immunoSEQ multiplex PCR; TCRdb has only the in-frame clones, and not every one. Here the sample spans about 130,000 clones, 80% to 90% being singletons. The V gene's germline CDR1 is MDHEN and CDR2 SYDVKM. The CDR3 is made up of 15 amino acids. Study-level points and caveats: Among the donors, most were white British and more were female, and clonal diversity was possibly underestimated.

This TCR was sampled from an adult in good health. Sequenced here: peripheral blood, sampled on day 0 of AZD1222 vaccination. V usage is TRBV28 and J usage is TRBJ1-1; 9 nucleotides agree with TRBD1. The CDR3 nucleotides read TGTGCCAGTAGTTCCATGGGGACAGGGAGGAATGAAGCTTTCTTT. Translating it yields CASSSMGTGRNEAFF.